This is a list of T cell receptor beta chains from one sample in a study of CD8 T cells in ankylosing spondylitis. Each CDR3 protein gets one entry after TCRdb re-called the 5' RACE reads with MiXCR. The sample carries about 140,000 distinct CDR3 sequences, 7% to 8% recorded once. The specimen sequenced was blood, either unsorted or a sorted T cell fraction (not recorded which). These receptors originate from a female donor with ankylosing spondylitis or in good health (not recorded which). CDR3s include the opening cysteine and the closing phenylalanine or tryptophan. D genes are given only for firm matches. Not all rows give a size; the values are once, few, many and, for expanded clones, a class.

TRBD1	TRBJ1-1	many	TRBV5-1	CASSPRGQGNTEAFF	TGCGCCAGCAGCCCACGGGGACAGGGGAACACTGAAGCTTTCTTT
-	TRBJ2-1	many	TRBV7-2	CASSMDRLEQFF	TGTGCCAGCAGCATGGACCGGTTAGAGCAGTTCTTC
TRBD1	TRBJ2-1	many	TRBV5-1	CASSFPGQGANEQFF	TGCGCCAGCAGCTTTCCGGGACAGGGGGCTAATGAGCAGTTCTTC
-	TRBJ1-1	-	TRBV30	CAWEREPNTEAFF	TGTGCCTGGGAGCGGGAACCGAACACTGAAGCTTTCTTT
TRBD2	TRBJ2-3	many	TRBV20-1	CSAGVPGLADTQYF	TGCAGTGCTGGGGTCCCGGGACTAGCAGATACGCAGTATTTT
-	TRBJ1-4	many	TRBV27	CASSLIRQGNEKLFF	TGTGCCAGCAGTTTAATTCGGCAGGGTAATGAAAAACTGTTTTTT
-	TRBJ2-7	many	TRBV5-1	CASSPTMTYEQYF	TGCGCCAGCAGCCCAACAATGACCTACGAGCAGTACTTC
TRBD1	TRBJ1-2	many	TRBV11-2	CASSLGTAYRSGYTF	TGTGCCAGCAGCTTGGGGACAGCCTATCGTTCTGGCTACACCTTC
-	TRBJ1-1	medium-sized	TRBV25-1	CASSAGQLNTEAFF	TGTGCCAGCAGTGCAGGACAGCTGAACACTGAAGCTTTCTTT
TRBD1	TRBJ1-5	many	TRBV9	CASSGNRGLQPQHF	TGTGCCAGCAGCGGAAACAGGGGGCTTCAGCCCCAGCATTTT
TRBD1	TRBJ2-5	many	TRBV29-1	CSVMTGALGETQYF	TGCAGCGTTATGACAGGGGCCCTGGGAGAGACCCAGTACTTC
-	TRBJ2-2	many	TRBV25-1	CASRPKNGRDTGELFF	TGTGCCAGCAGGCCAAAGAACGGCAGGGACACCGGGGAGCTGTTTTTT
-	TRBJ1-2	few	TRBV25-1	CASSADLGIDGYTF	TGTGCCAGCAGTGCCGACTTAGGGATTGATGGCTACACCTTC
-	TRBJ1-5	many	TRBV7-8	CASSLAAGNQPQHF	TGTGCCAGCAGCTTAGCGGCAGGTAACCAGCCCCAGCATTTT
TRBD1	TRBJ2-1	many	TRBV7-2	CASSFWTGNNEQFF	TGTGCCAGCAGCTTCTGGACAGGGAACAATGAGCAGTTCTTC
-	TRBJ2-5	many	TRBV5-1	CASSLEWRRMETQYF	TGCGCCAGCAGCTTGGAATGGAGAAGGATGGAGACCCAGTACTTC
-	TRBJ2-3	many	TRBV5-8	CASSLSLFDSGGPGGHTDTQYF	TGTGCCAGCAGCTTGTCCCTTTTTGACAGCGGGGGTCCAGGGGGTCACACAGATACGCAGTATTTT
-	TRBJ1-2	-	TRBV20-1	CSATKGDLLFRGYTF	TGCAGTGCCACTAAAGGCGACCTACTGTTTAGAGGCTACACCTTC
TRBD2	TRBJ2-1	many	TRBV25-1	CASSVMSGGARNEQFF	TGTGCCAGCAGTGTAATGAGCGGGGGGGCGAGGAATGAGCAGTTCTTC
-	TRBJ2-1	many	TRBV7-2	CASSHLGGLDNEQFF	TGTGCCAGCAGCCACCTCGGGGGGCTCGACAATGAGCAGTTCTTC
-	TRBJ2-7	many	TRBV3-1	CASSPLLGGESYEQYF	TGTGCCAGCAGTCCCCTGCTGGGCGGTGAGTCCTACGAGCAGTACTTC
-	TRBJ1-1	many	TRBV2	CASSAGTKGTEAFF	TGTGCCAGCAGTGCGGGAACAAAAGGCACTGAAGCTTTCTTT
-	TRBJ2-2	-	TRBV4-3	CASSQAGGVTTGELFF	TGCGCCAGCAGCCAAGCAGGGGGGGTCACCACCGGGGAGCTGTTTTTT
-	TRBJ2-7	few	TRBV7-9	CASSSPAVSAGGEQYF	TGTGCCAGCAGCTCCCCGGCGGTATCGGCAGGCGGGGAGCAGTACTTC
TRBD1	TRBJ1-1	many	TRBV5-1	CASSPRPGGVLTEAFF	TGCGCCAGCAGCCCACGGCCAGGGGGTGTACTCACTGAAGCTTTCTTT
-	TRBJ2-3	many	TRBV2	CASSAEGAGNTDTQYF	TGTGCCAGCAGTGCAGAGGGGGCGGGGAACACAGATACGCAGTATTTT
-	TRBJ1-2	-	TRBV7-2	CASSPRGLADYGYTF	TGTGCCAGCAGCCCTAGGGGCCTCGCTGACTATGGCTACACCTTC
TRBD2	TRBJ2-1	many	TRBV7-9	CASSLPTSGGLNEQFF	TGTGCCAGCAGCCTTCCGACTAGCGGGGGTCTCAATGAGCAGTTCTTC